This entry concerns a single T cell receptor beta chain. The antigen it binds to is not known. No qualities accompany the bases; no much larger clone lies one base away. This specimen comes from a study of blood T cell repertoires in COVID-19 (dated by TCRdb to about 2020). Describing the broader study: Samples from collaborators originated in the United States, Italy and Spain and spanned both the acute and convalescent phases of COVID-19. The samples were drawn from the first 160 participants of the ongoing ImmuneRACE study and from over a thousand subjects provided by 6 global collaborators. Where available, HLA class I and class II types were obtained from metadata supplied by the sample provider rather than from assay-based typing. The dataset comprised deeply sampled blood TCRbeta repertoires from subjects exposed to, actively infected with, or recovered from COVID-19. A de-identified subject ID, COVID-19 status, age in years and sex were almost always included in the sample metadata. The prospective study material was composed of cDNA or gDNA derived from T cells, B-cell-depleted T cells, or PBMCs. The repertoires were released in a freely available public database intended as a resource for research on the immune response to SARS-CoV-2. General conclusions and limits of the study: Clinical and demographic metadata were provided uncurated, with the amount varying by source and participant.

Participants in the prospective study were enrolled through a virtual design, were aged roughly 18 to 95 years, and lived in 24 United States geographic areas. Cohort assignment in the prospective study relied on participant-reported clinical history from a screening survey and a study questionnaire. For ImmuneRACE Cohort 3, a participant was defined as recovered based on two consecutive negative NP/OP PCR tests, clearance by a healthcare professional, or resolution of symptoms. Mobile phlebotomists in the prospective study collected whole blood, serum and a nasopharyngeal or oropharyngeal swab from every participant. Participants in the prospective study had the option to provide additional blood draws and questionnaires over an approximately two-month period. Before DNA extraction, prospective study blood samples were shipped either frozen or at room temperature. TCRbeta CDR3 regions were amplified from genomic DNA using the immunoSEQ Assay, a bias-controlled multiplex PCR. The study's processing was this. The number of nucleated cells in each sample was estimated from the amplification of reference gene primers within the assay. To quantify the absolute abundance of each unique TCRbeta CDR3 rearrangement, sequence reads were collapsed and filtered. For each sample, productive Simpson clonality was calculated by taking the square root of Simpson's diversity index across productive rearrangements. TCRdb limited this immuneACCESS table to in-frame rearrangements with V and J called. A share of clones is missing; checked studies link under half to unresolved V genes, and the rest is unexplained. V and J calls and clone size are those listed in that table; D and trimming were worked out from the DNA. In this sample the table shows 150,000 to 200,000 clones, approximately 88% of which occur a single time. The ten most abundant clones make up 10% to 15% of the sample.

According to the germline V gene, CDR1 reads SGDLS and CDR2 reads YYNGEE. The CDR3 has 14 amino acids, counting the end cysteine and phenylalanine. The CDR3 DNA has 42 bases and is translated from base 1. Trimming takes 4 bases from V and 1 base from J, and the germline ends sit 9 bases apart. The TCR comes from an older woman who had recovered from COVID-19. Sequencing was done on a sample of PBMCs or T cells enriched from blood (not recorded which). The receptor chain draws on TRBV9 and TRBJ2-1; the D gene remains uncertain. The CDR3 loop reads CASSPHPSYNEQFF. The DNA sequence follows: TGTGCCAGCAGCCCACACCCTTCCTACAATGAGCAGTTCTTC. Where the CDR3 stops, the reference TRBV9 and TRBJ2-1 genes take over; the full variable domain is DSGVTQTPKHLITATGQRVTLRCSPRSGDLSVYWYQQSLDQGLQFLIQYYNGEERAKGNILERFSAQQFPDLHSELNLSSLELGDSALYFCASSPHPSYNEQFFGPGTRLTVL.